One sample yielded the 18 T cell receptor beta chains listed below, sequenced in a study of human CD8 memory T cell subsets. Sequencing libraries of TCR beta were made by UMI-labeled 5' RACE. TCRdb derives one entry per CDR3 protein from the 5' RACE reads, leaving out DNA. The listing contains 15,000 to 20,000 distinct CDR3 sequences. Material: CD8+ stem-like memory T cells (TSCM and TCM) sorted from PBMCs. Noted subset: stem-like memory CD8 T cells (TSTEM), CCR7+ PD-1- TIGIT-. These receptors came from a human donor in good health.

The chain carries TRBV5-5 and TRBJ2-7; lacking DNA, the TRBD1 call made by TCRdb goes unchecked. The length of the CDR3 is 12 residues. Looked up from germline, CDR1 is SGHKS and CDR2 is YYEKEE (reference sequence). CDR3 sequence: CASSLAGTGPYF.

This chain joins TRBV27 and TRBJ2-7; TCRdb lists TRBD1, though no DNA is available to test this call. CDR3 length equals 12 residues. Germline V gives CDR1 MNHEY, CDR2 SMNVEV (reference sequence). Here the CDR3 reads CASGQGVYEQYF.

The genes are TRBV6-5 and TRBJ2-7. The germline gives CDR1 MNHEY, CDR2 SVGAGI. This CDR3 region has 13 residues. The CDR3 sequence: CASSYSPSYEQYF.

V gene TRBV4-2 combines with J gene TRBJ2-1; TCRdb reports TRBD1, a call that lacks DNA to check it against. Germline CDR1 and CDR2: LGHNA and YNFKEQ. The CDR3 runs 17 residues. CDR3 sequence reads: CASSQEVSGGSYNEQFF.

This chain joins TRBV6-5 and TRBJ2-7. CDR1 and CDR2 (germline): MNHEY, SVGAGI. This CDR3 is built from 13 residues. The CDR3 sequence is CASSYGQPYEQYF.

The chain links TRBV16 to TRBJ2-1; the D call of TRBD2 rests on TCRdb alone, since no DNA is present to check it. Per germline, CDR1 KGHSY and CDR2 FQNENV. The CDR3 has 16 amino acids. CDR3 residues: CASSQSVAGGLNEQFF.

V gene TRBV7-9 combines with J gene TRBJ2-7; the TCRdb D gene call, TRBD1, has no DNA to confirm it. Germline lookup yields CDR1 SEHNR and CDR2 FQNEAQ (reference sequence). This CDR3 has 14 amino acids. The CDR3 reads CASSLADGKYEQYF.

J is TRBJ1-5 and V is TRBV20-1; TCRdb outputs TRBD1, but without DNA this stays unchecked. This CDR3 contains 16 residues. Germline V gives CDR1 DFQATT, CDR2 SNEGSKA (reference sequence). This CDR3 is CSARPRGGFSNQPQHF.

The chain has TRBV27 and TRBJ2-2; TCRdb returns TRBD1, unconfirmable since there is no DNA. This CDR3 comprises 16 residues. The V gene's germline CDR1 is MNHEY and CDR2 SMNVEV (reference sequence). The CDR3 here is CASSHPTGTGAGELFF.

The rearrangement links TRBV28 to TRBJ1-1. Germline CDR1 is MDHEN and CDR2 is SYDVKM. This CDR3 spans 13 amino acids. This chain's CDR3 is CAIALLGNTEAFF.

The chain links TRBV27 to TRBJ2-7; TCRdb's D gene call, TRBD1, goes unchecked for lack of DNA. This CDR3 contains 14 residues. Germline CDR1 reads MNHEY; CDR2 reads SMNVEV (reference sequence). CDR3 loop: CASSSGQGRGEQYF.

The rearrangement links TRBV6-6 to TRBJ2-3; there is no DNA to check the TCRdb D call of TRBD2. The CDR3 runs to 17 residues. Germline assignment: CDR1 MNHNY and CDR2 SVGAGI (reference sequence). CDR3: CASSIPGGRAVRDTQYF.

Here the CDR3 reads CASKPPWGNTGELFF. The rearrangement links TRBV27 to TRBJ2-2; the TCRdb call, TRBD2, lacks DNA for checking. Looked up from germline, CDR1 is MNHEY and CDR2 is SMNVEV (reference sequence). This CDR3 is 15 amino acids long.

The V call is TRBV20-1, the J call TRBJ2-1; the D call from TCRdb, TRBD2, cannot be confirmed without DNA. The CDR3 loop spans 15 amino acids. CDR1 is DFQATT, CDR2 SNEGSKA, per germline (reference sequence). The CDR3 region is CSARDLGLAGVEQFF.

V gene TRBV7-6 combines with J gene TRBJ2-5; TCRdb lists TRBD2, though no DNA is available to test this call. The germline CDR1 and CDR2 sequences are SGHVS and FNYEAQ. The CDR3 has 17 amino acids. The chain's CDR3 is CASSLEPPGLRFQAQYF.

The chain employs TRBV15 and TRBJ2-1; TCRdb gives TRBD1 as the D gene, but with no DNA this cannot be confirmed. This CDR3 contains 14 residues. Germline lookup yields CDR1 LNHNV and CDR2 YYDKDF (reference sequence). This CDR3 is CATSRDKSPGSWFF. The variable domain in full, completed from reference TRBV15 and TRBJ2-1, reads DAMVIQNPRYQVTQFGKPVTLSCSQTLNHNVMYWYQQKSSQAPKLLFHYYDKDFNNEADTPDNFQSRRPNTSFCFLDIRSPGLGDTAMYLCATSRDKSPGSWFFGPGTRLTVL.

This rearrangement joins TRBV14 to TRBJ2-1; TCRdb names TRBD2, which stays unverified in the absence of DNA. The germline V gene has CDR1 SGHDN and CDR2 FVKESK. This CDR3 is built from 17 residues. The CDR3 sequence: CASSPRTSGRADNEQFF.

The genes are TRBV6-5 and TRBJ2-7; there is no DNA to check the TCRdb D call of TRBD1. Per the germline V gene, CDR1 is MNHEY and CDR2 is SVGAGI. The CDR3 spans 11 residues. This CDR3 reads CASLQGSEQYF.